The subject of this entry is one T cell receptor beta chain. The identical CDR3 is also encoded by other nucleotide sequences in the sample. J lost 5 bases, V lost 4 bases, and 5 bases had no gene match. CDR3 length equals 14 residues. In germline, CDR1 is SGHRS, CDR2 YFSETQ. The data belong to a study of shared clonotypes between healthy human individuals. Sequenced by immunoSEQ multiplex PCR; TCRdb stores in-frame clones only, minus some. Among some 1.4 million clones, 95% to 97% were seen once, and the ten largest hold roughly 1.1%. The rearrangement links TRBV5-1 to TRBJ1-1; 10 bases are a match to TRBD1. This clonotype was sampled from a man in his thirties or forties in good health. The sequencing input was naive CD4+ T cells sorted from blood. The subset: CD45RA+ positively selected. The CDR3 region is CASSLRTGGTEAFF. CDR3 in DNA: TGCGCCAGCAGCCTTCGGACAGGGGGAACTGAAGCTTTCTTT.